This T cell receptor (beta chain) was sequenced during a study of T-cell memory formation after mild COVID-19. Whole-study context: Largely donor-specific TCR clusters were found.

In this sample, this clonotype turned up a few times. The CDR3 is 14 amino acids. Germline V gene sequence: CDR1 SGDLS, CDR2 YYNGEE. V was clipped by 0 bases and J by 11 bases, with 16 bases between them. Researchers used 5'RACE with constant-segment primers to make TCR alpha and TCR beta cDNA libraries that carry sample barcodes and UMIs. TCRdb reprocessed the 5' RACE reads via MiXCR and lists one record per CDR3 protein. The sample shows roughly 400,000 distinct CDR3 sequences, 20% to 30% of them seen only once. The clonotype was recovered from an adult woman who had mild COVID-19 (a few samples of this study predate the infection). Cell type and time point are not known. Specimen: PBMCs or a T cell subset sorted from them (not recorded which). The rearrangement uses TRBV9 and TRBJ2-3, with D hard to call. CDR3 amino acids: CASSVGSTPLKQYF. CDR3 DNA: TGTGCCAGCAGCGTAGGGAGTACTCCCTTGAAGCAGTATTTT.